The rows below give T cell receptor beta chains drawn from one sample of a study of PD-1 blockade in classical Hodgkin lymphoma. Assay: immunoSEQ multiplex PCR; the TCRdb copy retains only in-frame clones and omits some. The repertoire holds over 35,000 clones, with around 80% as singletons. This sample comprised peripheral blood mononuclear cells (PBMCs), obtained before the second cycle of nivolumab. Receptor source: a human donor with classical Hodgkin lymphoma. The CDR3 runs from the conserved cysteine through the conserved F or W. D genes are given only for firm matches. Size values are once, few and many counts, or a class for expanded clones, and some rows have none.

V	length	size	J	D	DNA	CDR3
TRBV5-6	14	.	TRBJ1-4	.	TGTGCCAGCAGCGTGGGAGAAGCTAATGAAAAACTGTTTTTT	CASSVGEANEKLFF
TRBV19	14	.	TRBJ2-2	.	TGTGCCAGTAGTATAGACCCCACCACCGGGGAGCTGTTTTTT	CASSIDPTTGELFF
TRBV7-2	15	.	TRBJ2-5	TRBD2	TGTGCCAGCAGCTTATTTGTAGCGGGCCAAGAGACCCAGTACTTC	CASSLFVAGQETQYF
TRBV7-8	13	.	TRBJ1-2	TRBD1	TGTGCCAGCAGTTTGGGACAGAACTATGGCTACACCTTC	CASSLGQNYGYTF
TRBV18	14	many	TRBJ2-5	TRBD1	TGTGCCAGCTCGGACAGGGTGGGGATCGAGACCCAGTACTTC	CASSDRVGIETQYF
TRBV21-1	13	.	TRBJ2-7	.	TGTGCCAGCAGCAAACGCGGGGATTACGAGCAGTACTTC	CASSKRGDYEQYF
TRBV19	13	.	TRBJ2-3	.	TGTGCCAGTAGTATTCGGCGTACAGATACGCAGTATTTT	CASSIRRTDTQYF
TRBV9	15	.	TRBJ2-3	.	TGTGCCAGCAGCGTAGCGGGGGCTAGGTCAGATACGCAGTATTTT	CASSVAGARSDTQYF
TRBV5-5	15	.	TRBJ2-7	.	TGTGCCAGCAGCTGGGGTTTGGGGGTACGGTACGAGCAGTACTTC	CASSWGLGVRYEQYF
TRBV7-9	14	.	TRBJ2-7	TRBD2	TGTGCCAGCAGCTCGAACCTAGCGGGCCACGAGCAGTACTTC	CASSSNLAGHEQYF
TRBV29-1	17	few	TRBJ1-2	TRBD1	TGCAGCGTCCTCTCCGGGACAGGGGGCGCGAGACCTGGGGGCTACACCTTC	CSVLSGTGGARPGGYTF
TRBV5-1	14	.	TRBJ2-3	.	TGCGCCAGCAGCTTGCGTCCGCTCACAGATACGCAGTATTTT	CASSLRPLTDTQYF